In this sample, the clone carrying this T cell receptor beta chain turned up a few times. The antigen remains undetermined. Regarding time point: week 3, after first cycle of checkpoint inhibitor. No patient had earlier systemic cancer treatment, concurrent immunosuppressants, or another active cancer. This entry is derived from a study of blood T cell dynamics during melanoma immunotherapy. Background on the study: Metastatic melanoma patients received first-line pembrolizumab or nivolumab plus ipilimumab.

Here immunoSEQ multiplex PCR was the method, and the copy in TCRdb shows in-frame clones only, minus some. The table shows 3,500 to 5,500 clones, with under 80% occurring only once. Trimming pared 3 bases from V and 3 bases from J, leaving 14 bases between. The CDR3 is 16 residues long. Germline CDR1 LNHDA, CDR2 SQIVND (reference sequence). Notes on the study in general: Clones driving repertoire changes may be melanoma-specific or general immune activation.

The gene calls are TRBV19 and TRBJ2-2, with D perhaps given as TRBD1 or TRBD2 (5 bases each). The sequences come from blood, collected from a patient treated with checkpoint blockade. The sequence was obtained from a human donor with melanoma. Here the CDR3 reads CASSMRAGPDTGELFF. The CDR3, as DNA: TGTGCCAGTAGTATGAGGGCAGGGCCAGACACCGGGGAGCTGTTTTTT.